This T cell receptor (beta chain) came from a study of T cell repertoires in cytomegalovirus infection. As for the study in general: Researchers turned to recently identified HLA-C-restricted CMV epitopes as well as well-studied HLA-B-restricted ones. Through public TCR beta signatures, both CMV infection and matching HLA type were indicated.

Looked up from germline, CDR1 is MGHDK and CDR2 is SYGVNS. The CDR3 has 17 residues. V shed 1 base and J shed 0 bases, with 14 bases lying between them. Study-level results: Dominant in the ex vivo response were TCR beta clonotypes restricted by HLA-C and specific for CMV.

This clonotype was seen a few times. Its cognate antigen is unknown. TCRdb re-called the reads with MiXCR, one entry per CDR3 protein. The sample consists of around 770,000 distinct CDR3 sequences, about 28% of them appearing once. This receptor was obtained from a human donor in good health (CMV status not recorded). Some clones in this sample may be carry-over from other donors' samples. The source was cultured CD8+ T cells from PBMCs, collected from culture after CMV antigen stimulation. The chain joins TRBV25-1 to TRBJ2-3; no reliable D call. The CDR3: CASSESPTPTSTDTQYF. The CDR3 bases are TGTGCCAGCAGTGAATCCCCGACTCCAACTAGCACAGATACGCAGTATTTT.